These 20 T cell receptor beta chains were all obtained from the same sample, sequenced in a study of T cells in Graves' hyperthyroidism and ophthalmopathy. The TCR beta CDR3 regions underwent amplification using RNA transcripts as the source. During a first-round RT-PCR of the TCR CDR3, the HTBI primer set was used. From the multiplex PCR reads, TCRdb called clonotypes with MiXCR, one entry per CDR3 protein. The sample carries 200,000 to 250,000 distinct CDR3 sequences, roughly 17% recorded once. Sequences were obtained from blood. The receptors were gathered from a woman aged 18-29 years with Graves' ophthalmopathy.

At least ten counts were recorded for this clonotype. Here the CDR3 DNA reads TGTGCCAGCACCCTACTAGGATACAATGAGCAGTTCTTC. Its translation: CASTLLGYNEQFF. V is TRBV5-6 and J is TRBJ2-1; possibly TRBD2 for D (5 bases). V dropped 6 bases and J dropped 4 bases, with 11 bases sitting between them. Germline loops: CDR1 SGHDT, CDR2 YYEEEE. The length of the CDR3 is 13 residues.

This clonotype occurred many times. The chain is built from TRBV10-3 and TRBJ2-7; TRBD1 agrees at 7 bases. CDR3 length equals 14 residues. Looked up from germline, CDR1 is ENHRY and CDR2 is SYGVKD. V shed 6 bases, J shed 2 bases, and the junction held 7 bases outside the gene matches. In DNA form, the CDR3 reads TGTGCCATCAGCGTGGACAGGAGAACCTACGAGCAGTACTTC. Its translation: CAISVDRRTYEQYF.

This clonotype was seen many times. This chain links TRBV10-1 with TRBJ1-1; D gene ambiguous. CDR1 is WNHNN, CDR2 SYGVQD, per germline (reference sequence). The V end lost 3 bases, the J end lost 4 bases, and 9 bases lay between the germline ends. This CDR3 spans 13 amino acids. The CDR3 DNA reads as TGCGCCAGCAGTGACACGAGGAGCACTGAAGCTTTCTTT. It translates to CASSDTRSTEAFF.

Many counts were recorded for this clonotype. The CDR3 is CASSQARTGAYGYTF. The DNA for the CDR3 is TGTGCCAGCAGCCAAGCCAGGACAGGGGCGTATGGCTACACCTTC. The chain has TRBV4-2 and TRBJ1-2; 9 bases align to TRBD1. Germline CDR1 is LGHNA and CDR2 is YNFKEQ. The length of the CDR3 is 15 residues. Trimming took 1 base from V and 5 from J; bases not matched to a gene: 5.

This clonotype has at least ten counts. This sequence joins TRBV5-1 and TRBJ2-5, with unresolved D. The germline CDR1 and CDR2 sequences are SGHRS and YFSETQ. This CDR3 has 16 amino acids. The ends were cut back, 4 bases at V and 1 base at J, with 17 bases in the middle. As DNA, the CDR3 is TGCGCCAGCAGCCCGGTTGGATGGCTACTCCAAGAGACCCAGTACTTC. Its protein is CASSPVGWLLQETQYF.

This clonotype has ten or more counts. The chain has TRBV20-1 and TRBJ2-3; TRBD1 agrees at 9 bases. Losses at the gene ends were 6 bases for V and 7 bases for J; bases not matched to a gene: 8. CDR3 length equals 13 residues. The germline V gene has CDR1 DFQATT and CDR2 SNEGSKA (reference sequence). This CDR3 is CSALGQGPYTQYF. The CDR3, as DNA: TGCAGTGCCCTGGGACAGGGACCCTATACGCAGTATTTT.

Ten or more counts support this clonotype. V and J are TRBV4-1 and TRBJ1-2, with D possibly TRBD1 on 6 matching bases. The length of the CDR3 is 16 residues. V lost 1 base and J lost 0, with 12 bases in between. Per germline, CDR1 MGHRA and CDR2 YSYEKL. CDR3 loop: CASSQGLGQSNYGYTF. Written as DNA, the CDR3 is TGCGCCAGCAGCCAAGGTCTCGGACAGTCTAACTATGGCTACACCTTC.

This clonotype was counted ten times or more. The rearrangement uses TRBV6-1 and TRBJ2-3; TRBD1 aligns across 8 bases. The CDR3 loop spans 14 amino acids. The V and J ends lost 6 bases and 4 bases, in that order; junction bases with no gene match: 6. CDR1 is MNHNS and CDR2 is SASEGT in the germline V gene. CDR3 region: CASRSTGVADTQYF. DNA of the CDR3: TGTGCCAGCAGATCGACAGGGGTGGCAGATACGCAGTATTTT.

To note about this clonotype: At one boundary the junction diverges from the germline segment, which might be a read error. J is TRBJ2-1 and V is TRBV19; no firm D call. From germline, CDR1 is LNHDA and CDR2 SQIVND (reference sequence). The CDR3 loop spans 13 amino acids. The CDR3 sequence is CASSLDINNEQFF. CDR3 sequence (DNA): TGTGCCAGTAGTTTAGACATTAACAATGAGCAGTTCTTC.

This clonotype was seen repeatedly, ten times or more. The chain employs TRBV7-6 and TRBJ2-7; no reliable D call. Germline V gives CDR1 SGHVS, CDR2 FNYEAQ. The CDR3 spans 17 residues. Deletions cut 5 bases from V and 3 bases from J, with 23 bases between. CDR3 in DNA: TGTGCCAGCAGCATGAGGAAGACTCCTAAATTCGGCTACGAGCAGTACTTC. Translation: CASSMRKTPKFGYEQYF. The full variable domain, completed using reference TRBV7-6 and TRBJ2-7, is GAGVSQSPRYKVTKRGQDVALRCDPISGHVSLYWYRQALGQGPEFLTYFNYEAQQDKSGLPNDRFSAERPEGSISTLTIQRTEQRDSAMYRCASSMRKTPKFGYEQYFGPGTRLTVT.

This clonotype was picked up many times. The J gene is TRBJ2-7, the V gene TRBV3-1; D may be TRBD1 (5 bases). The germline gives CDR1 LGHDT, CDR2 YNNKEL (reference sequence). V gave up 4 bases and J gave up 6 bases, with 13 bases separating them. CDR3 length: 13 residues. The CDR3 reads CASSRGTRVEQYF. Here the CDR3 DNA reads TGTGCCAGCAGCCGAGGAACCAGGGTCGAGCAGTACTTC.

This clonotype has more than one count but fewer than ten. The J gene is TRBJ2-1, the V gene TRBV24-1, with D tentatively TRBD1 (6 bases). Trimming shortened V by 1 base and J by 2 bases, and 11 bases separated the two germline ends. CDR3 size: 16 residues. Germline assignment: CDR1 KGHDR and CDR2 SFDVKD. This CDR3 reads CATSDFPRGPYNEQFF. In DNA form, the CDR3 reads TGTGCCACCAGTGATTTCCCCAGGGGTCCCTACAATGAGCAGTTCTTC.

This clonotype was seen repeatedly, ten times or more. CDR3 region: CASSPQDRSNEKLFF. The CDR3 nucleotides are TGTGCCAGCAGCCCCCAGGACAGATCTAATGAAAAACTGTTTTTT. The gene calls are TRBV3-1 and TRBJ1-4; maybe TRBD1 (6 bases). The CDR3 has 15 residues. Germline V gives CDR1 LGHDT, CDR2 YNNKEL (reference sequence). V lost 4 bases and J lost 3, with 12 bases in between.

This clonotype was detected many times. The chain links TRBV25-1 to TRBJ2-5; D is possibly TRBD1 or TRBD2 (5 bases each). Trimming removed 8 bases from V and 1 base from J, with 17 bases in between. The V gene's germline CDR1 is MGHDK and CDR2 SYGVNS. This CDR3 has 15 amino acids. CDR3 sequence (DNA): TGTGCCAGCGCCGGGACCGCAGGTCTCCAAGAGACCCAGTACTTC. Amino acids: CASAGTAGLQETQYF.

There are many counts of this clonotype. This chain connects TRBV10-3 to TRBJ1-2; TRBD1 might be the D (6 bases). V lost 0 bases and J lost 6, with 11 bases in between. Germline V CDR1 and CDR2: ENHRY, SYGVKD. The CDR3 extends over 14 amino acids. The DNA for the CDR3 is TGTGCCATCAGTGAGTCTTGGGGGGGCCATGGCTACACCTTC. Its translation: CAISESWGGHGYTF.

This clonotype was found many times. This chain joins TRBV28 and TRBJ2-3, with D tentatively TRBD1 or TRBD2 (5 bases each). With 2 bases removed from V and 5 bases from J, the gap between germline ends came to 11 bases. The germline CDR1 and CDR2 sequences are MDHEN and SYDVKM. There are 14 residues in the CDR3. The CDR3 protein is CASSLRGVKDTQYF. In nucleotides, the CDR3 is TGTGCCAGCAGTTTAAGGGGAGTTAAAGATACGCAGTATTTT. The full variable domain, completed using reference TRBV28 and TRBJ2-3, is DVKVTQSSRYLVKRTGEKVFLECVQDMDHENMFWYRQDPGLGLRLIYFSYDVKMKEKGDIPEGYSVSREKKERFSLILESASTNQTSMYLCASSLRGVKDTQYFGPGTRLTVL.

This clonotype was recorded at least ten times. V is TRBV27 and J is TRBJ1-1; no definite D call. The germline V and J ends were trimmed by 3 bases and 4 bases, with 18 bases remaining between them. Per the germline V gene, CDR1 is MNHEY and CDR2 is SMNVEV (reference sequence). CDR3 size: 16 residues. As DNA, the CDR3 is TGTGCCAGCAGTTTCAATCTAGCCCGATCGGGCACTGAAGCTTTCTTT. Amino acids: CASSFNLARSGTEAFF.

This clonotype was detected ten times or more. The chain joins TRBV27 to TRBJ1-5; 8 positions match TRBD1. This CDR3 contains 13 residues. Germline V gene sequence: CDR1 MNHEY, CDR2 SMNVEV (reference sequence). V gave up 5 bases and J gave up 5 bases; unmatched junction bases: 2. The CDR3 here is CASSLTGDQPQHF. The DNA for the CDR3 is TGTGCCAGCAGTCTGACAGGGGATCAGCCCCAGCATTTT.

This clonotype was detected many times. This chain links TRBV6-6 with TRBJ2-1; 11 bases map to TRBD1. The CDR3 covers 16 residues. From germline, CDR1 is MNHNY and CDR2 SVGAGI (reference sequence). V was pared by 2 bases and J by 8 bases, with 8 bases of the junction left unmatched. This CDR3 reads CASSYRGDRGSDEQFF. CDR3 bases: TGTGCCAGCAGTTACAGGGGGGACAGGGGGTCGGATGAGCAGTTCTTC.

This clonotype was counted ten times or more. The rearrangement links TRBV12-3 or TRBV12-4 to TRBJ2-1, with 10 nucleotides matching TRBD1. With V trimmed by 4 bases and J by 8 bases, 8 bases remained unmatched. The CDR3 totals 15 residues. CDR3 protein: CASSSGQGRGDEQFF. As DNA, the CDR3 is TGTGCCAGCAGTTCGGGACAGGGGCGGGGCGATGAGCAGTTCTTC.